These T cell receptor beta chains were read from a single sample in a study of Ad26.COV2.S vaccination and SARS-CoV-2 variants. TCRdb's copy holds only in-frame clones and misses some; the assay was immunoSEQ multiplex PCR. The sample has 300,000 to 350,000 clones, approximately 90% seen once. The sequenced sample was peripheral blood, obtained in a trial of Ad26.COV2.S vaccine versus placebo. The receptor source for this set is a person between 18 and 65 years old who received the Ad26.COV2.S COVID-19 vaccine or a placebo. Both conserved end residues are trimmed from each CDR3.

V gene,CDR3 protein
TRBV9,ASSPGIINEKLF
TRBV5-1,ASSSQGRETQY
TRBV15,ATSRVTGGNNEQF
TRBV28,ASSLKDRVGEQY
TRBV6-5,ASSRRQGLTEAF
TRBV2,ASRSTGKYNEQF
TRBV5-6,ASSLGGYGYT
TRBV7-2,ASSLPKGVRGLLDTEAF
TRBV7-2,ASSLQGPGTDTQY
TRBV5-6,ASSFQRTVPSYNEQF
TRBV6-5,ASSSTVRTNYGYT
TRBV5-5,ASSGTGNQPQH
TRBV2,ASSIWQENTEAF
TRBV28,ASSLKGNTIY
TRBV5-4,ASSKSTSRAGDEQF
TRBV2,ALSGGADNSPLH
TRBV27,ASSFTLASSSYEQY
TRBV4-1,ASGQGEYTEAF
TRBV5-1,ASSLGLAGGYNEQF
TRBV9,ASSTSLTRQGRGNTIY
TRBV9,ASSGMGGVRYNEQF
TRBV7-9,ASSSRTGEEIYGYT
TRBV5-4,ASLPGLASQETQY
TRBV27,ASSTGGRTGELF
TRBV20-1,SASWEGNSPLH
TRBV30,AWSVGAGYGYT
TRBV30,AWVPGLLLSSGANVLT
TRBV25-1,ASSGYRDENIQY
TRBV27,ASKEVGRYNQPQH
TRBV2,ASSDEASGNTIY
TRBV20-1,SASLDRGAKNIQY
TRBV4-3,ASSQEDRGETEAF
TRBV2,ASSGWPGGQTNEQF
TRBV6-5,ASRGTGGDSPLH
TRBV14,ASSQAGTGALVGYT
TRBV19,ASSKERDTYNEQF
TRBV28,ASSPQGNNSPLH
TRBV4-1,ASSQDTGTGDTQY
TRBV19,ASSTAADNSPLH
TRBV29-1,SVEKGSGNEQF
TRBV20-1,SARGQSEAF
TRBV13,ASSQNDRLFMNTEAF
TRBV6-4,ASSDSFRSSYNEQF
TRBV5-1,ASSYRDQSYNEQF
TRBV28,ASSKSGDEQY
TRBV7-9,ASSLGLAGGPYEQY
TRBV6-5,ASSYFGGLGNEQF
TRBV6-5,ASSRNRGSNQPQH
TRBV19,ASSMGQSTEAF
TRBV4-3,ASSQDLAGEGFDEKLF
TRBV28,ASTLPGRGSPEAF
TRBV7-9,ASSLGRRESIYNEQF
TRBV13,ASSLGNSRLADDNEQF
TRBV10-3,AISESVSEQF
TRBV19,AAGGSSPGNTIY
TRBV7-2,ASSLWGRGRADTQY
TRBV4-2,ASSQEVAASTDTQY
TRBV6-1,ASSDRHNQPQH
TRBV11-3,ASSHDTDTQY